This TCR beta chain derives from a study of blood T cells in healthy people across ages. Whole-study findings and limits: When set beside aged donors, long-lived donors presented more naive CD4+ cells and higher diversity.

Primed by a sample-barcoded 5' primer and a J-beta primer mix, a second PCR proceeded for 7 to 11 cycles. Researchers report that a template-switch adaptor with 12 random nucleotides tagged each cDNA molecule. TCRdb reanalysed the 5' RACE reads using MiXCR and keeps one entry per CDR3 protein. The sample contains hundreds of thousands of distinct CDR3 sequences, roughly 60% of which appear only once. Researchers collected about 9.6 milliliters of peripheral blood from every single donor. The sample holds one count of this clonotype. The antigen is not known. The sequenced sample was blood. The TCR originated in a man aged 25-45 years in good health.

The chain's CDR3 is CATSRGGTEAFF. Written as DNA, the CDR3 is TGTGCCACCTCAAGGGGGGGCACTGAAGCTTTCTTT. The chain links TRBV13 to TRBJ1-1; TRBD1 might be the D (6 bases). V lost 10 bases to trimming and J lost 4 bases, with 13 bases between them. Germline V CDR1 and CDR2: PRHDT, FYEKMQ (reference sequence). There are 12 residues in the CDR3.